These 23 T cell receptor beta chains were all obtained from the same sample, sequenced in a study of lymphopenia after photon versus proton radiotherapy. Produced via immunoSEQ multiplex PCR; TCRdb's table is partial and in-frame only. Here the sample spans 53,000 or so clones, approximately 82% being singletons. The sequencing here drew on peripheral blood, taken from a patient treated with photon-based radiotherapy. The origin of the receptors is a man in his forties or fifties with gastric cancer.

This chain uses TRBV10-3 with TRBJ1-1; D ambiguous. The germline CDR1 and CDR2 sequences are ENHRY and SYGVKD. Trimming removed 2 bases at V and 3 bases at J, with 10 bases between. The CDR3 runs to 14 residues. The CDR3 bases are TGTGCCATCAGTGAGAGGGCGGATTACACTGAAGCTTTCTTT. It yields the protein CAISERADYTEAFF.

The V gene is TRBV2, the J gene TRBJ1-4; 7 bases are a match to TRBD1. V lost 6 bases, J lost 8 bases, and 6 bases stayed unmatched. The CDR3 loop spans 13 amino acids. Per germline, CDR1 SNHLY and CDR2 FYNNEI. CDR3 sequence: CASRRSGGEKLFF. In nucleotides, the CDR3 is TGTGCCAGCAGGCGTTCAGGGGGAGAAAAACTGTTTTTT.

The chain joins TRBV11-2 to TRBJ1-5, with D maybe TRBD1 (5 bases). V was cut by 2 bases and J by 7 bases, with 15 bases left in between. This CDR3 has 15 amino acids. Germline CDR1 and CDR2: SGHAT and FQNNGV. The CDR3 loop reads CASSLSGIVNQPQHF. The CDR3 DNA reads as TGTGCCAGCAGCTTATCAGGGATCGTCAACCAGCCCCAGCATTTT.

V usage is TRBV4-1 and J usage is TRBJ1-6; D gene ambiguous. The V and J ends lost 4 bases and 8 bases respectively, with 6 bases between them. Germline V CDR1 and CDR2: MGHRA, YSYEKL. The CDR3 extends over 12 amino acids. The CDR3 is CASSLPYSPLHF. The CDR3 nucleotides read TGCGCCAGCAGCCTCCCGTATTCACCCCTCCACTTT.

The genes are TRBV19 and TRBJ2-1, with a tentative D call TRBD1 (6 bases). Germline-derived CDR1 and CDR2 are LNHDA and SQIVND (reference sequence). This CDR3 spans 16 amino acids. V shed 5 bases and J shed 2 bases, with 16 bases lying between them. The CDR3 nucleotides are TGTGCCAGTAGTTCGCAAACAGGGTTCGCCTACAATGAGCAGTTCTTC. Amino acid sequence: CASSSQTGFAYNEQFF.

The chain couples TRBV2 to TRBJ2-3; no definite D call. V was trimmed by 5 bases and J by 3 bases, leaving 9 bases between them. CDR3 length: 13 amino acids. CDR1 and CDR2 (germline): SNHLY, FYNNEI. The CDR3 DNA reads TGTGCCAGCAGTCCGAGCGCGACAGATACGCAGTATTTT. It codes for CASSPSATDTQYF.

The CDR3 loop reads CASRPGDQPQHF. The CDR3 DNA is TGTGCCAGCAGACCGGGGGATCAGCCCCAGCATTTT. The chain employs TRBV6-5 and TRBJ1-5, with D possibly being TRBD1 (5 bases). The CDR3 extends over 12 amino acids. V was clipped by 6 bases and J by 5 bases, with 8 bases between them. CDR1 and CDR2 from the germline V gene are MNHEY and SVGAGI.

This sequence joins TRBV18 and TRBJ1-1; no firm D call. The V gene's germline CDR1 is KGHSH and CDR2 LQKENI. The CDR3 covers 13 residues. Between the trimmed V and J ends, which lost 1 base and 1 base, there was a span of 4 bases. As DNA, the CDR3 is TGTGCCAGCTCACCACGGGAGAACACTGAAGCTTTCTTT. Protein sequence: CASSPRENTEAFF.

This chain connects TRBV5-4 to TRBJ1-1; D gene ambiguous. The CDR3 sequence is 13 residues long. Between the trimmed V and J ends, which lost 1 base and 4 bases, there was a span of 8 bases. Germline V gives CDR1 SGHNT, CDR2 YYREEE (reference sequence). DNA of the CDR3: TGTGCCAGCAGCTTGTCACAGATCACTGAAGCTTTCTTT. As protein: CASSLSQITEAFF.

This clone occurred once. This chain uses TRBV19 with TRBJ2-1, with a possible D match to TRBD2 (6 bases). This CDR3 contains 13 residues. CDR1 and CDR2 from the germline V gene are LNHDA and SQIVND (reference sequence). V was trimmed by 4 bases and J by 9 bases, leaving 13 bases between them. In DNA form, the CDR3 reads TGTGCCAGTAGTAGGGGACTGGAGGGTGAGCAGTTCTTC. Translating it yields CASSRGLEGEQFF.

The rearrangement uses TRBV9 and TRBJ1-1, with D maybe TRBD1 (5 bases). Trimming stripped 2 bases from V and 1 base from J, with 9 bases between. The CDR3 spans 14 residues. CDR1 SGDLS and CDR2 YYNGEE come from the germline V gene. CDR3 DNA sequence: TGTGCCAGCAGCGTTGCCGGGGGGAACACTGAAGCTTTCTTT. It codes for CASSVAGGNTEAFF.

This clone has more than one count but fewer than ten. CDR3 sequence (DNA): TGTGCCAGCAGTGGGACAGGGGGCCGAAACTATGGCTACACCTTC. This encodes CASSGTGGRNYGYTF. The chain uses TRBV28 and TRBJ1-2; 12 bases map to TRBD1. Germline loops: CDR1 MDHEN, CDR2 SYDVKM. This CDR3 is built from 15 residues. The V gene end was trimmed by 5 bases and the J gene end by 2 bases; junction bases not matched to a gene: 3.

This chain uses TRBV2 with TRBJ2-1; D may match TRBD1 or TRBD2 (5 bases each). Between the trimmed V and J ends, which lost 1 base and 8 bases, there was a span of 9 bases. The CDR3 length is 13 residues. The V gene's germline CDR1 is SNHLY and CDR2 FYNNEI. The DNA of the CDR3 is TGTGCCAGCAGTGAAGGGCAGGGACATGAGCAGTTCTTC. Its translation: CASSEGQGHEQFF. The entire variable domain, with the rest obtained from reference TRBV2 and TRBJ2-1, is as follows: EPEVTQTPSHQVTQMGQEVILRCVPISNHLYFYWYRQILGQKVEFLVSFYNNEISEKSEIFDDQFSVERPDGSNFTLKIRSTKLEDSAMYFCASSEGQGHEQFFGPGTRLTVL.

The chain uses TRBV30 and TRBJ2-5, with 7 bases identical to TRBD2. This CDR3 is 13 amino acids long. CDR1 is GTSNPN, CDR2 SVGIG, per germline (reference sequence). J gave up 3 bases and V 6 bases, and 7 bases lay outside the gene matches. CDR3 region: CACQRLAEETQYF. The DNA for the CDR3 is TGTGCCTGTCAACGGCTAGCGGAAGAGACCCAGTACTTC.

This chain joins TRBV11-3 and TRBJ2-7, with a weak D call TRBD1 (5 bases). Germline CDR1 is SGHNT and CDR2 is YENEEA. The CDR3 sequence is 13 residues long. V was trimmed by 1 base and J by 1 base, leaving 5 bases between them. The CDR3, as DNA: TGTGCCAGCAGCTTAGGGACATCCTACGAGCAGTACTTC. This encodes CASSLGTSYEQYF. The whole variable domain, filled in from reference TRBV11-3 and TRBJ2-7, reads EAGVVQSPRYKIIEKKQPVAFWCNPISGHNTLYWYLQNLGQGPELLIRYENEEAVDDSQLPKDRFSAERLKGVDSTLKIQPAELGDSAVYLCASSLGTSYEQYFGPGTRLTVT.

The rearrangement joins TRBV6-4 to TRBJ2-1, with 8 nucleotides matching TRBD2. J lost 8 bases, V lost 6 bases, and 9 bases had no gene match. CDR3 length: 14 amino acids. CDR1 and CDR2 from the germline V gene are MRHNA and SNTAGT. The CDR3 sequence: CASRKLAASYEQFF. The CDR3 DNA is TGTGCCAGCAGAAAACTAGCGGCTTCCTATGAGCAGTTCTTC.

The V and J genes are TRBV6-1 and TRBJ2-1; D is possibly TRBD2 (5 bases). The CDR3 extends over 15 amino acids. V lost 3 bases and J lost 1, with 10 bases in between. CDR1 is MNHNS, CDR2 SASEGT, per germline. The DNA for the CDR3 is TGTGCCAGCAGTGATGGGAGTACATCCTACAATGAGCAGTTCTTC. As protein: CASSDGSTSYNEQFF.

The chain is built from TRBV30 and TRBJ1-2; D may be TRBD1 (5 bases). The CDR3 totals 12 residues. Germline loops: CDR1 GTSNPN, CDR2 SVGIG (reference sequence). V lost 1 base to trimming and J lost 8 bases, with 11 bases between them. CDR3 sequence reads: CAWSEGRGGYTF. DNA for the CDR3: TGTGCCTGGAGTGAAGGGAGGGGAGGCTACACCTTC.

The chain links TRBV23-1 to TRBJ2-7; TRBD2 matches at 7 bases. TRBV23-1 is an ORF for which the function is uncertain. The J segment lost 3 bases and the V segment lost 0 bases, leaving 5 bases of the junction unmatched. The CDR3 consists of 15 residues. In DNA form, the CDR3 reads TGCGCCAGCAGTCAATCCAACGGCGGGAGCTACGAGCAGTACTTC. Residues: CASSQSNGGSYEQYF.

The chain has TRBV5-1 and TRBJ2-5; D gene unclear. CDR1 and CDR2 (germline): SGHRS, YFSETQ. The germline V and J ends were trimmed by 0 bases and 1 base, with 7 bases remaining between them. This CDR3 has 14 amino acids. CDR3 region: CASSLVVAQETQYF. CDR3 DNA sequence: TGCGCCAGCAGCTTGGTGGTAGCCCAAGAGACCCAGTACTTC. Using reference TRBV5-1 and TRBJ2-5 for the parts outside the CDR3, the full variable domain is KAGVTQTPRYLIKTRGQQVTLSCSPISGHRSVSWYQQTPGQGLQFLFEYFSETQRNKGNFPGRFSGRQFSNSRSEMNVSTLELGDSALYLCASSLVVAQETQYFGPGTRLLVL.

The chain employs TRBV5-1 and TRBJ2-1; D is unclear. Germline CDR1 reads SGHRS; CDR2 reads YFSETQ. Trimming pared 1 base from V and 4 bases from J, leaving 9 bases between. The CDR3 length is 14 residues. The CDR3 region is CASSLRYGYNEQFF. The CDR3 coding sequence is TGCGCCAGCAGCTTGCGTTACGGGTACAATGAGCAGTTCTTC.

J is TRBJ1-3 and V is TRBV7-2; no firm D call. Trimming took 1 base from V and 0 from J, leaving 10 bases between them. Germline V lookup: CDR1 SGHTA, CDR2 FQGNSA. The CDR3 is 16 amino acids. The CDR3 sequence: CASSLVVGSSGNTIYF. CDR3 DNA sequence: TGTGCCAGCAGCTTAGTAGTAGGAAGCTCTGGAAACACCATATATTTT. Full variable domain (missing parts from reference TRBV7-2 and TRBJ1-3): GAGVSQSPSNKVTEKGKDVELRCDPISGHTALYWYRQSLGQGLEFLIYFQGNSAPDKSGLPSDRFSAERTGGSVSTLTIQRTQQEDSAVYLCASSLVVGSSGNTIYFGEGSWLTVV.

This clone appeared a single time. Here the CDR3 DNA reads TGCGCCAGCAGCTTGAGTGCAGATGAAGCTTTCTTT. Protein sequence: CASSLSADEAFF. The chain carries TRBV5-1 and TRBJ1-1, with D unresolved. Trimming stripped 1 base from V and 7 bases from J, with 8 bases between. The CDR3 is made up of 12 amino acids. Germline V gene sequence: CDR1 SGHRS, CDR2 YFSETQ.